This paragraph reports one T cell receptor beta chain. Patients suffered from locally advanced or metastatic urothelial carcinoma. Sequencing was performed with immunoSEQ multiplex PCR; in TCRdb, only in-frame clones are kept and a portion is missing. The sample holds 15,000 to 20,000 clones, around 90% seen once. This specimen comes from a study of PD-L1 blockade in urothelial cancer. Study at large: Analyses were performed on blood at 3 weeks after treatment start (the second dose) and at 6 weeks. T cells were recovered from blood samples at a median of roughly 150,000.

Germline V gene data show CDR1 as MNHNS and CDR2 as SASEGT. Between the trimmed V and J ends, which lost 2 bases and 3 bases, there was a span of 16 bases. The CDR3 is 16 residues long. V usage is TRBV6-1 and J usage is TRBJ1-1; maybe TRBD1 (6 bases). The sequence came from a man aged 45-60 years with urothelial cancer. The source was PBMCs, collected around atezolizumab (anti-PD-L1) treatment. The CDR3 DNA follows: TGTGCCAGCAGTGAATATCTGCTGGGGGCGGACACTGAAGCTTTCTTT. This encodes CASSEYLLGADTEAFF.